Shown below are 25 T cell receptor beta chains from a single sample sequenced in a study of T cell clones after liver transplantation. Using immunoSEQ multiplex PCR, the repertoire was profiled, and TCRdb retains in-frame clones only, with some absent. The table has roughly 74,000 clones, around 80% seen once. Source: CD4+ T cells from blood, taken before liver transplant. The source of these receptors is a human donor who received a liver transplant.

The chain uses TRBV6-5 and TRBJ2-7; D is tentatively TRBD1 or TRBD2 (5 bases each). Per the germline V gene, CDR1 is MNHEY and CDR2 is SVGAGI. V dropped 0 bases and J dropped 3 bases, with 12 bases sitting between them. This CDR3 has 15 residues. The DNA of the CDR3 is TGTGCCAGCAGTTACTCCCGGGACGGATTCTACGAGCAGTACTTC. Translating gives CASSYSRDGFYEQYF.

This chain connects TRBV18 to TRBJ1-1; D unresolved. This CDR3 is 12 amino acids long. V was pared by 3 bases and J by 6 bases, with 8 bases between. Germline assignment: CDR1 KGHSH and CDR2 LQKENI. The CDR3 nucleotides are TGTGCCAGCTCACCCCTAGTTTCTGAAGCTTTCTTT. Protein: CASSPLVSEAFF.

Here the CDR3 DNA reads TGTGCCAGCAGCTTACCCCCACCCAACACTGAAGCTTTCTTT. It encodes CASSLPPPNTEAFF. The chain recombines TRBV7-9 with TRBJ1-1, with D hard to call. CDR3 length equals 14 residues. Germline assignment: CDR1 SEHNR and CDR2 FQNEAQ (reference sequence). Trimming removed 2 bases from V and 2 bases from J, with 9 bases in between.

The chain's CDR3 is CASSLAQGNTEAFF. For the CDR3, the DNA is TGTGCCAGCAGCTTAGCGCAGGGAAACACTGAAGCTTTCTTT. The chain combines TRBV7-2 with TRBJ1-1; tentative D call: TRBD1 (5 bases). Germline CDR1 and CDR2: SGHTA and FQGNSA. The V gene lost 0 bases and the J gene lost 2 bases, with 7 bases spanning the gap. This CDR3 is 14 amino acids long.

This chain connects TRBV5-4 to TRBJ2-3; 8 bases align to TRBD1. The junction had 3 bases not matched to a gene; V was cut back by 3 bases and J by 6 bases. There are 13 residues in the CDR3. The germline gives CDR1 SGHNT, CDR2 YYREEE (reference sequence). The CDR3 nucleotides are TGTGCCAGCAGCTCCACAGGGGGGGATACGCAGTATTTT. It yields the protein CASSSTGGDTQYF.

J is TRBJ1-1 and V is TRBV18; a possible D gene is TRBD1 (6 bases). CDR3 length: 15 residues. Germline V gene data show CDR1 as KGHSH and CDR2 as LQKENI. Trimming pared 4 bases from V and 0 bases from J, leaving 12 bases between. CDR3 coding DNA: TGTGCCAGCTCACGGACAGCACCCTTGAACACTGAAGCTTTCTTT. Translation gives CASSRTAPLNTEAFF.

The chain employs TRBV28 and TRBJ2-7; TRBD1 agrees at 7 bases. Germline trimming cut 6 bases from V and 2 bases from J; bases unmatched to any gene: 10. The CDR3 spans 15 residues. CDR1 and CDR2 from the germline V gene are MDHEN and SYDVKM. For the CDR3, the DNA is TGTGCCAGCAGCTCCCCAAGACAGGGCGCCTACGAGCAGTACTTC. Its protein product is CASSSPRQGAYEQYF.

The V gene is TRBV5-4, the J gene TRBJ2-1; 8 positions match TRBD2. V trimming: 4 bases; J trimming: 2 bases; junction bases outside the gene matches: 8. Germline V lookup: CDR1 SGHNT, CDR2 YYREEE (reference sequence). This CDR3 is 16 amino acids long. In DNA form, the CDR3 reads TGTGCCAGCAGCATGGGAGCGGGAGCAACCTACAATGAGCAGTTCTTC. This gives the protein CASSMGAGATYNEQFF. Based on the CDR3 plus reference TRBV5-4 and TRBJ2-1, the full variable domain is ETGVTQSPTHLIKTRGQQVTLRCSSQSGHNTVSWYQQALGQGPQFIFQYYREEENGRGNFPPRFSGLQFPNYSSELNVNALELDDSALYLCASSMGAGATYNEQFFGPGTRLTVL.

The chain links TRBV19 to TRBJ2-1, with D possibly matching TRBD2 (6 bases). Trimming left V 4 bases short and J 3 bases short, with 7 bases between. The germline V gene has CDR1 LNHDA and CDR2 SQIVND (reference sequence). The CDR3 has 13 residues. The DNA for the CDR3 is TGTGCCAGTAGTAGCGGGAACTACAATGAGCAGTTCTTC. Protein sequence: CASSSGNYNEQFF. The complete variable domain, with remaining parts taken from reference TRBV19 and TRBJ2-1, reads DGGITQSPKYLFRKEGQNVTLSCEQNLNHDAMYWYRQDPGQGLRLIYYSQIVNDFQKGDIAEGYSVSREKKESFPLTVTSAQKNPTAFYLCASSSGNYNEQFFGPGTRLTVL.

This clone was picked up one time. This chain joins TRBV18 and TRBJ1-2; no firm D call. The CDR3 is 15 residues long. Trimming removed 3 bases at V and 4 bases at J, with 15 bases between. CDR1 and CDR2 from the germline V gene are KGHSH and LQKENI. The DNA of the CDR3 is TGTGCCAGCTCACCCCTAGAAGGAAGCACCTATGGCTACACCTTC. This translates into CASSPLEGSTYGYTF.

This chain uses TRBV28 with TRBJ2-2; no definite D call. This CDR3 region has 13 residues. The germline V gene encodes CDR1 MDHEN and CDR2 SYDVKM. The ends were cut back, 2 bases at V and 4 bases at J, with 5 bases in the middle. CDR3 DNA: TGTGCCAGCAGTTTAGTGTTCACCGGGGAGCTGTTTTTT. It is translated as CASSLVFTGELFF.

The V call is TRBV9, the J call TRBJ2-7; 8 bases fit TRBD2. Germline trimming cut 4 bases from V and 3 bases from J; bases unmatched to any gene: 6. Looked up from germline, CDR1 is SGDLS and CDR2 is YYNGEE. This CDR3 region has 14 residues. The CDR3 reads CASSQGTSYYEQYF. DNA for the CDR3: TGTGCCAGCAGCCAAGGGACTAGTTACTACGAGCAGTACTTC.

This clone is deemed medium-sized. This rearrangement joins TRBV19 to TRBJ2-2, with 7 bases lining up with TRBD1. Germline V gene lookup returns CDR1 LNHDA and CDR2 SQIVND (reference sequence). V was clipped by 10 bases and J by 0 bases; unmatched bases: 5. This CDR3 contains 14 residues. The CDR3 reads CATRGTANTGELFF. The CDR3 DNA is TGTGCCACCCGTGGGACAGCGAACACCGGGGAGCTGTTTTTT. Full variable domain (rest looked up from reference TRBV19 and TRBJ2-2): DGGITQSPKYLFRKEGQNVTLSCEQNLNHDAMYWYRQDPGQGLRLIYYSQIVNDFQKGDIAEGYSVSREKKESFPLTVTSAQKNPTAFYLCATRGTANTGELFFGEGSRLTVL.

The chain carries TRBV13 and TRBJ2-3, with 12 positions matching TRBD2. The J segment lost 6 bases and the V segment lost 6 bases, leaving 10 bases of the junction unmatched. CDR3 length equals 16 residues. Looked up from germline, CDR1 is PRHDT and CDR2 is FYEKMQ (reference sequence). As DNA, the CDR3 is TGTGCCAGCAGTCCGACTAGCGGGAGAATGGGGGATACGCAGTATTTT. Its translation: CASSPTSGRMGDTQYF. The whole variable domain, filled in from reference TRBV13 and TRBJ2-3, reads AAGVIQSPRHLIKEKRETATLKCYPIPRHDTVYWYQQGPGQDPQFLISFYEKMQSDKGSIPDRFSAQQFSDYHSELNMSSLELGDSALYFCASSPTSGRMGDTQYFGPGTRLTVL.

The chain uses TRBV7-3 and TRBJ1-1, with unresolved D. Trimming stripped 3 bases from V and 2 bases from J, with 7 bases between. Per germline, CDR1 SGHTA and CDR2 FQGTGA. There are 13 residues in the CDR3. CDR3 in amino acids: CASSFSANTEAFF. CDR3 in DNA: TGTGCCAGCAGCTTTTCCGCCAACACTGAAGCTTTCTTT.

The chain uses TRBV27 and TRBJ2-7; D is ambiguous. Trimming took 5 bases from V and 6 from J, leaving 11 bases between them. The CDR3 length is 12 residues. CDR1 is MNHEY and CDR2 is SMNVEV in the germline V gene (reference sequence). CDR3 sequence (DNA): TGTGCCAGCAGTCCCGTAACTGGCGAGCAGTACTTC. It is translated as CASSPVTGEQYF.

V is TRBV2 and J is TRBJ1-5, with D perhaps TRBD1 (5 bases). Trimming took 4 bases from V and 5 from J, leaving 12 bases between them. The CDR3 loop spans 14 amino acids. Looked up from germline, CDR1 is SNHLY and CDR2 is FYNNEI. The CDR3 nucleotides read TGTGCCAGCAGTGGGGAGGGACCGTATCAGCCCCAGCATTTT. Translation: CASSGEGPYQPQHF. Variable domain in full (rest from reference TRBV2 and TRBJ1-5): EPEVTQTPSHQVTQMGQEVILRCVPISNHLYFYWYRQILGQKVEFLVSFYNNEISEKSEIFDDQFSVERPDGSNFTLKIRSTKLEDSAMYFCASSGEGPYQPQHFGDGTRLSIL.

The chain uses TRBV28 and TRBJ2-7, with D uncertain. Trimming removed 6 bases at V and 0 bases at J, with 18 bases between. CDR3 length: 16 amino acids. Germline V CDR1 and CDR2: MDHEN, SYDVKM. DNA for the CDR3: TGTGCCAGCAGCCCACTCGGGCGGCCCGGCTCCTACGAGCAGTACTTC. This gives the protein CASSPLGRPGSYEQYF.

The chain recombines TRBV5-4 with TRBJ1-2; no firm D call. The CDR3 is 14 residues long. Germline-derived CDR1 and CDR2 are SGHNT and YYREEE (reference sequence). V was cut by 1 base and J by 5 bases, with 12 bases left in between. The DNA of the CDR3 is TGTGCCAGCAGCTTGAGCGCAATAGGGTATGGCTACACCTTC. It encodes CASSLSAIGYGYTF.

The CDR3 here is CASSLGIRQGAPNEQFF. The DNA for the CDR3 is TGTGCCAGCAGTTTAGGTATAAGACAGGGGGCGCCCAATGAGCAGTTCTTC. The chain combines TRBV28 with TRBJ2-1, with 10 bases aligning to TRBD1. CDR1 is MDHEN and CDR2 is SYDVKM in the germline V gene. Germline trimming cut 2 bases from V and 6 bases from J; bases unmatched to any gene: 10. The length of the CDR3 is 17 residues.

The chain carries TRBV6-6 and TRBJ1-2; 9 nucleotides match TRBD1. Trimming at V came to 5 bases and at J to 8 bases, leaving 9 bases not matched to a gene. The CDR3 loop spans 14 amino acids. CDR1 MNHNY and CDR2 SVGAGI come from the germline V gene (reference sequence). The CDR3 coding sequence is TGTGCCAGCAGTCCGGGACAGGGAGCTGGAGGCTACACCTTC. Translating gives CASSPGQGAGGYTF.

The chain has TRBV7-7 and TRBJ2-1; D may be TRBD2 (6 bases). The CDR3 loop spans 15 amino acids. The V end was cut by 2 bases, the J end by 4 bases, with 12 bases between. Germline CDR1 reads SSHAT; CDR2 reads FNYEAQ (reference sequence). The CDR3 protein is CASSLYIAAYNEQFF. CDR3 nucleotides: TGTGCCAGCAGCTTATATATAGCGGCTTACAATGAGCAGTTCTTC.

The chain uses TRBV10-1 and TRBJ2-2; no clear D gene. Trimming removed 7 bases from V and 4 bases from J, with 13 bases in between. The CDR3 extends over 14 amino acids. The germline V gene has CDR1 WNHNN and CDR2 SYGVQD (reference sequence). The CDR3 reads CASKALVGTGELFF. CDR3 coding DNA: TGCGCCAGCAAGGCGCTAGTAGGCACCGGGGAGCTGTTTTTT.

This chain uses TRBV10-3 with TRBJ1-1; tentative D call: TRBD1 (5 bases). The germline CDR1 and CDR2 sequences are ENHRY and SYGVKD. There are 19 residues in the CDR3. Deletions cut 3 bases from V and 0 bases from J, with 23 bases between. CDR3 nucleotide sequence: TGTGCCATCAGTGACCCCGGAATCCTTGGGGGGGGAATGAACACTGAAGCTTTCTTT. Translation gives CAISDPGILGGGMNTEAFF.

The rearrangement links TRBV11-2 to TRBJ2-1; no definite D call. Germline loops: CDR1 SGHAT, CDR2 FQNNGV. CDR3 length equals 15 residues. With 5 bases removed from V and 2 bases from J, the gap between germline ends came to 13 bases. In DNA form, the CDR3 reads TGTGCCAGCAGCCCGCAGGTTGCAGCCTACAATGAGCAGTTCTTC. Translating it yields CASSPQVAAYNEQFF.